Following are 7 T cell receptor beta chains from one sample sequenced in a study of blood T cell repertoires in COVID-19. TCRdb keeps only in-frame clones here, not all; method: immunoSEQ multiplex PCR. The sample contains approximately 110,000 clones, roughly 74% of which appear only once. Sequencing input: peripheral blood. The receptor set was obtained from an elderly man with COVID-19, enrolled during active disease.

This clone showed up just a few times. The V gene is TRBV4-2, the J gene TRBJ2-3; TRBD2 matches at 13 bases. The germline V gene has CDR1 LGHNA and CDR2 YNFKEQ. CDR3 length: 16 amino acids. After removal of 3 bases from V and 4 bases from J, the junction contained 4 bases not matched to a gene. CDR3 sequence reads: CASSQELAGGSDTQYF. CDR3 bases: TGTGCCAGCAGCCAGGAACTAGCGGGAGGGTCAGATACGCAGTATTTT.

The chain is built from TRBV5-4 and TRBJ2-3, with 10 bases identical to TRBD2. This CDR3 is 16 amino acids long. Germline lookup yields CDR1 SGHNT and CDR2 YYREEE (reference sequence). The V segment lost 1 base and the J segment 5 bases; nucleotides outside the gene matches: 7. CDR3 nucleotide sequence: TGTGCCAGCAGCTTGAGAGCGGGAGGGCGGGGAGATACGCAGTATTTT. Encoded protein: CASSLRAGGRGDTQYF.

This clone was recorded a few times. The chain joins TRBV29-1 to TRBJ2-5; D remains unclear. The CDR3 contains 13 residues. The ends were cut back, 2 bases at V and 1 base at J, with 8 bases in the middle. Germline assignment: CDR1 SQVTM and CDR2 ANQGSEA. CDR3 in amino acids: CSVEWAGQETQYF. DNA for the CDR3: TGCAGCGTTGAATGGGCAGGCCAAGAGACCCAGTACTTC.

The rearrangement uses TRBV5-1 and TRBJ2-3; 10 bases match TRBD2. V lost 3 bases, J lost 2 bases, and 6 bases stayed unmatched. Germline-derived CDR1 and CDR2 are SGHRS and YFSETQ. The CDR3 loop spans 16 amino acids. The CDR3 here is CASSSLLAGNTDTQYF. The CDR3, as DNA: TGCGCCAGCAGCTCGCTACTAGCGGGAAACACAGATACGCAGTATTTT.

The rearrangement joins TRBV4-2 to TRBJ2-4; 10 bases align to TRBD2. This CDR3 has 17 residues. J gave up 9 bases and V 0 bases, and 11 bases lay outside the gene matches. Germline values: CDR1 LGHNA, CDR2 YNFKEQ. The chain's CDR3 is CASSQDLAGGPRTIQYF. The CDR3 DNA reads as TGTGCCAGCAGCCAAGATTTAGCGGGAGGCCCCCGGACCATTCAGTACTTC.

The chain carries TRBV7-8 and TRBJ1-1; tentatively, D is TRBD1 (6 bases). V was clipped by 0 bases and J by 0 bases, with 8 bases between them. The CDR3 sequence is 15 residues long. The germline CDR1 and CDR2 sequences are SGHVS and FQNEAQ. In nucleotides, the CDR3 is TGTGCCAGCAGCTTAGCGCAGGGGATGAACACTGAAGCTTTCTTT. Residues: CASSLAQGMNTEAFF.

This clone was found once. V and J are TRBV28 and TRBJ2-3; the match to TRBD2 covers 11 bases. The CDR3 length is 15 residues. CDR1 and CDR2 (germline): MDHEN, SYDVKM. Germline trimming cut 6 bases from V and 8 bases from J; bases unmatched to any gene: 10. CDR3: CASSQLLAGVVTQYF. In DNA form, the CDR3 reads TGTGCCAGCAGCCAGTTACTAGCGGGAGTGGTTACGCAGTATTTT.